The sequence of this TCR beta chain was determined in a study of beta chain features in type 1 diabetes (dated by TCRdb to between 2018 and 2020). At the level of the whole study: Patients and healthy donors did not differ in mean age, gender distribution, total cell number or subset yield. A total of about 100 million sorted cells were examined across all samples, and RNA yield correlated strongly with the number of cells per subset. In the study, recently diagnosed type 1 diabetes patients and matched healthy donors were compared on the TCRB repertoires of their sorted circulating CD4+ T cell subsets. Naive and central memory subsets were obtained from all 30 or so donors, but regulatory and stem cell-like memory subsets were isolated from only 8 patients and roughly eight healthy donors.

The High Capacity cDNA Reverse Transcription Kit was used to reverse transcribe all of the isolated RNA, meaning that expressed TCRB transcripts were what got sequenced. Deep immunoSEQ sequencing was applied to naive, central memory and regulatory T cell samples, giving an average of around 3.8 million total reads per sample. After sorted cells were lysed in RLT buffer, RNA was extracted with DNase-treated RNeasy Micro or Mini kits, with the choice depending on cell number. To prevent cross-contamination, every cell subset was processed on its own, while patient and healthy donor samples were processed together. The immunoSEQ multiplex PCR was used to amplify TCRB sequences from cDNA, generating 87-bp fragments that spanned the CDR3 region. The amplicons were sequenced using the Illumina HiSeq platform. On the authors' methods: Synthetic template baselines were used to correct PCR bias computationally, reads within Hamming distance 2 were collapsed, and singletons that could not be merged were discarded. By aligning reads against IMGT, V, D and J genes, CDR3 length, and insertions or deletions at six rearrangement sites were assigned. Clonotype counts were normalized to sorted cell number within each subset before computing true diversity and Gini coefficients with the tcR R package. The overlap coefficient, calculated on TCRB nucleotide sequences, was used to quantify repertoire sharing. Out-of-frame TCRB sequences from naive cells were analyzed as a proxy for the pre-selection repertoire. TCRdb obtained this table from immuneACCESS and retained in-frame rearrangements with V and J assigned. These tables miss some clones; where compared with another copy, unresolved V genes account for less than half of the shortfall, and the remainder is unexplained. D and trimming were read from the DNA, whereas the V and J calls and clone size are those reported in that table. For this sample the table gives approximately 470,000 clones, of which approximately 31% were detected only once. The ten largest account for about 0.06% of the sample.

Paper-wide results and their limitations: Only small numbers of individuals were included in the HLA sub-analyses, which left unresolved whether HLA type had any influence on TCRB rearrangement. Naive, central memory and regulatory TCRB repertoires appeared to be more similar among patients than among healthy donors. Shorter templates might be favored by PCR, yet because patient and control samples were amplified and corrected together, any such skew would affect both groups equally. Because cDNA rather than genomic DNA was sequenced, highly expressing activated cells could have been over-represented, although no difference in activation and CD3 levels was found between groups. A moderate but significant shortening of TCRB CDR3 length was observed in type 1 diabetes patients in all four CD4+ subsets. Fewer insertions and more nucleotide deletions at VDJ recombination sites were observed in patients with type 1 diabetes, implying thymic rearrangement abnormalities.

About this clone itself: This clone's antigen is unknown. Base-call qualities are not available, and no considerably larger clone is one nucleotide away.

A single peripheral blood draw of around 120 mL on average was collected from each donor into heparinised tubes. Naive, central memory, regulatory and stem cell-like memory CD4+ T cells were sorted on a BD FACSAria II using a panel including CD45RO, CCR7, CD25, CD127, CD95 and CD27. Purity was above 95% for every sorted population. PBMCs were isolated immediately by Lymphoprep density gradient centrifugation and stained directly without culture. So that batch effects would be minimized, each experiment stained and sorted samples in pairs, pairing one healthy donor with one patient. V is pared back by 2 bases and J by 4 bases, with 12 bases lying between the germline termini. In the germline V gene (reference sequence), CDR1 corresponds to LNHDA and CDR2 to SQIVND. The CDR3, cysteine through phenylalanine, is 14 amino acids long. The retained sequence is limited to the CDR3, 42 bases, with the frame set at the first base.

The sequenced sample consisted of naive CD4+ T cells from blood. The label giving this sample's cell subset or site can be read as: true naive CD4+ T cells. This TCR came from a man younger than 35 in good health. Recombination joined TRBV19 with TRBJ2-7; the D segment might be TRBD1 or TRBD2, since each matches 5 bases. The DNA is as follows: TGTGCCAGTAGTATACCGGGACGGTCGTACGAGCAGTACTTC. It specifies CASSIPGRSYEQYF. Here the CDR3 is joined to the reference TRBV19 and TRBJ2-7 genes, and the full variable domain is: DGGITQSPKYLFRKEGQNVTLSCEQNLNHDAMYWYRQDPGQGLRLIYYSQIVNDFQKGDIAEGYSVSREKKESFPLTVTSAQKNPTAFYLCASSIPGRSYEQYFGPGTRLTVT.